A selection of T cell receptor beta chains follows, all from one sample in a study of T cell clonotyping in hematopoietic cell transplantation. Sequenced by immunoSEQ multiplex PCR; TCRdb stores in-frame clones only, minus some. The sample lists 15,000 or so clones, 71% seen once, with around 9.9% in the top ten. Sequencing was performed on peripheral blood mononuclear cells. The receptors stem from a woman aged 55 to 70 in good health. Some clones in this sample may be carry-over from other donors' samples. Both conserved end residues are part of each CDR3. D genes are given only for firm matches. Expanded clones get a size class; other rows say once, few or many, or leave the size out.

clone_size,d_call,v_call,cdr3_length,j_call,cdr3_aa,cdr3_nt
-,TRBD2,TRBV28,17,TRBJ2-4,CASSPPPGEGSKNIQYF,TGTGCCAGCAGTCCTCCCCCGGGGGAGGGCTCCAAAAACATTCAGTACTTC
-,-,TRBV6-4,13,TRBJ2-3,CASSESSTDTQYF,TGTGCCAGCAGCGAGTCTAGCACAGATACGCAGTATTTT
-,TRBD1,TRBV6-1,12,TRBJ1-2,CAGTGGWNGYTF,TGTGCCGGTACAGGGGGCTGGAATGGCTACACCTTC
-,-,TRBV30,16,TRBJ2-2,CAWSVPGGDYTGELFF,TGTGCCTGGAGTGTTCCTGGGGGCGACTACACCGGGGAGCTGTTTTTT
few,-,TRBV25-1,13,TRBJ1-1,CASSMQGNTEAFF,TGTGCCAGCAGTATGCAGGGAAACACTGAAGCTTTCTTT
-,-,TRBV9,13,TRBJ1-1,CASSVADYTEAFF,TGTGCCAGCAGCGTAGCTGATTACACTGAAGCTTTCTTT
-,TRBD1,TRBV5-8,15,TRBJ1-6,CASSYGQGGNSPLHF,TGTGCCAGCAGCTACGGACAGGGAGGAAATTCACCCCTCCACTTT
-,-,TRBV30,15,TRBJ1-4,CAWSERGGTNEKLFF,TGTGCCTGGAGCGAGAGGGGGGGAACTAATGAAAAACTGTTTTTT
-,-,TRBV4-1,15,TRBJ1-2,CASSHPGTRAGGYTF,TGCGCCAGCAGCCACCCCGGGACCCGTGCTGGGGGCTACACCTTC
-,-,TRBV28,13,TRBJ1-4,CASSLSGWEKLFF,TGTGCCAGCAGTTTATCGGGGTGGGAAAAACTGTTTTTT
-,TRBD1,TRBV4-1,14,TRBJ1-1,CASSQPDRATEAFF,TGCGCCAGCAGCCAACCAGACAGGGCCACTGAAGCTTTCTTT
once,-,TRBV5-6,14,TRBJ1-1,CASSLVSGGTEAFF,TGTGCCAGCAGCTTGGTGTCGGGGGGGACTGAAGCTTTCTTT
-,TRBD1,TRBV7-8,13,TRBJ1-5,CASSWDRGEPQHF,TGTGCCAGCAGCTGGGACAGGGGCGAGCCCCAGCATTTT
-,-,TRBV30,13,TRBJ1-3,CAWRDSSGNTIYF,TGTGCCTGGAGAGATAGCTCTGGAAACACCATATATTTT
-,-,TRBV4-2,13,TRBJ2-5,CASSPPNHETQYF,TGTGCCAGCAGCCCACCTAACCACGAGACCCAGTACTTC
-,-,TRBV9,13,TRBJ2-7,CASSVRPGDEQYF,TGTGCCAGCAGCGTACGCCCAGGGGACGAGCAGTACTTC
-,-,TRBV25-1,14,TRBJ1-1,CASVASLGNAEAFF,TGTGCCAGCGTGGCCTCGTTGGGGAATGCTGAAGCTTTCTTT
-,TRBD2,TRBV6-5,14,TRBJ2-1,CASNLAGGPYEQFF,TGTGCCAGCAATTTGGCGGGAGGGCCTTATGAGCAGTTCTTC
-,-,TRBV9,15,TRBJ1-5,CASSATPGHGQPQHF,TGTGCCAGCAGCGCAACCCCGGGCCACGGGCAGCCCCAGCATTTT
-,-,TRBV6-5,13,TRBJ1-4,CASSETGMRKLFF,TGTGCCAGCAGTGAGACAGGAATGAGGAAACTGTTTTTT
-,-,TRBV28,14,TRBJ1-1,CASSLPPGHPEAFF,TGTGCCAGCAGTTTGCCCCCGGGACACCCTGAAGCTTTCTTT
few,TRBD2,TRBV6-5,12,TRBJ2-7,CATAGGTYEQYF,TGTGCCACCGCGGGGGGTACCTACGAGCAGTACTTC
-,TRBD1,TRBV27,15,TRBJ1-5,CASRDGQGGFQPQHF,TGTGCCAGCAGAGACGGACAGGGTGGATTTCAGCCCCAGCATTTT
few,-,TRBV29-1,14,TRBJ1-3,CSVDPSGAGNTIYF,TGCAGCGTTGATCCATCTGGGGCTGGAAACACCATATATTTT
-,TRBD2,TRBV6-1,17,TRBJ2-7,CASSEVPFLAGEREQYF,TGTGCCAGCAGTGAAGTCCCCTTTTTAGCGGGGGAGCGGGAGCAGTACTTC
-,TRBD1,TRBV25-1,15,TRBJ1-6,CASSGPGTGILSLHF,TGTGCCAGCAGTGGACCCGGGACAGGGATATTATCCCTCCACTTT
-,-,TRBV19,13,TRBJ1-1,CASGLGVDTEAFF,TGTGCCAGTGGTTTGGGTGTTGACACTGAAGCTTTCTTT
-,-,TRBV11-2,14,TRBJ2-7,CASSLGFSSYEQYF,TGTGCCAGCAGCTTAGGGTTCAGCTCCTACGAGCAGTACTTC
-,-,TRBV7-8,16,TRBJ2-7,CASSLISGEHPYEQYF,TGTGCCAGCAGCTTAATTTCGGGCGAGCACCCCTACGAGCAGTACTTC
-,TRBD1,TRBV29-1,19,TRBJ2-7,CSVELGNSERDRVTYEQYF,TGCAGCGTTGAACTGGGGAACTCGGAACGGGACAGGGTCACCTACGAGCAGTACTTC
-,TRBD1,TRBV7-9,14,TRBJ1-1,CASSAYRGNTEAFF,TGTGCCAGCAGCGCCTACAGGGGGAACACTGAAGCTTTCTTT
-,-,TRBV7-8,13,TRBJ2-2,CASSLGNTGELFF,TGTGCCAGCAGCTTGGGCAACACCGGGGAGCTGTTTTTT
-,-,TRBV30,13,TRBJ1-5,CAWSPDRYQPQHF,TGTGCCTGGAGTCCCGACAGGTATCAGCCCCAGCATTTT
-,TRBD2,TRBV30,14,TRBJ2-1,CAWGRGGSYNEQFF,TGTGCCTGGGGGCGGGGGGGATCCTACAATGAGCAGTTCTTC
-,TRBD1,TRBV5-1,11,TRBJ1-1,CASLGTGGVFF,TGCGCCAGCCTCGGGACAGGGGGAGTTTTCTTT
-,-,TRBV27,15,TRBJ2-1,CASSLGPLPGNEQFF,TGTGCCAGCAGTTTGGGACCCCTCCCGGGCAATGAGCAGTTCTTC
few,-,TRBV6-5,16,TRBJ1-1,CASSYSGISAGTEAFF,TGTGCCAGCAGTTACTCGGGAATATCGGCAGGCACTGAAGCTTTCTTT
-,-,TRBV9,12,TRBJ1-2,CASSPEGGGYTF,TGTGCCAGCAGCCCCGAAGGGGGTGGCTACACCTTC
-,-,TRBV4-1,15,TRBJ2-3,CASSQGTGEIDTQYF,TGCGCCAGCAGCCAAGGGACGGGGGAGATAGATACGCAGTATTTT
-,TRBD1,TRBV19,14,TRBJ1-5,CASTADREGQPQHF,TGTGCCAGTACTGCAGACAGGGAGGGCCAGCCCCAGCATTTT
-,-,TRBV4-1,16,TRBJ2-2,CASSQEMGMNTGELFF,TGCGCCAGCAGCCAAGAGATGGGGATGAACACCGGGGAGCTGTTTTTT
-,-,TRBV14,15,TRBJ2-3,CASSQDVFDTDTQYF,TGTGCCAGCAGCCAAGATGTCTTTGACACAGATACGCAGTATTTT
-,-,TRBV9,15,TRBJ1-3,CASSVGAGRGNTIYF,TGTGCCAGCAGCGTAGGGGCGGGGCGCGGAAACACCATATATTTT
-,-,TRBV6-1,12,TRBJ2-7,CASTHGHYEQYF,TGTGCCAGCACCCACGGACACTACGAGCAGTACTTC
-,-,TRBV25-1,12,TRBJ2-5,CASSEYFETQYF,TGTGCCAGCAGTGAATATTTTGAGACCCAGTACTTC
-,-,TRBV6-4,17,TRBJ1-5,CASSDLQGVGSNQPQHF,TGTGCCAGCAGTGACTTACAGGGTGTAGGTAGCAATCAGCCCCAGCATTTT
-,-,TRBV27,14,TRBJ1-6,CASSLLVNNSPLHF,TGTGCCAGCAGTTTATTGGTTAATAATTCACCCCTCCACTTT
-,-,TRBV4-1,16,TRBJ2-2,CASSQGMGANTGELFF,TGCGCCAGCAGCCAAGGTATGGGGGCAAACACCGGGGAGCTGTTTTTT
-,-,TRBV7-8,15,TRBJ1-2,CASSPLGGKNYGYTF,TGTGCCAGCAGCCCGCTTGGAGGGAAGAACTATGGCTACACCTTC
-,TRBD1,TRBV6-1,17,TRBJ1-3,CASSASTGVSSGNTIYF,TGTGCCAGCAGTGCTTCTACAGGGGTCAGCTCTGGAAACACCATATATTTT